A selection of T cell receptor beta chains follows, all from one sample in a study of T cells in Graves' hyperthyroidism and ophthalmopathy. Via MiXCR, TCRdb re-called the multiplex PCR reads, giving one row per CDR3 protein. The sample carries about 420,000 distinct CDR3 sequences, 15% to 18% recorded once. The sequencing input was blood. Receptor source: a woman under 30 with Graves' hyperthyroidism. Each CDR3 is given with its conserved first and last residue. Fields, in order: CDR3 length, V gene, J gene, CDR3 protein.

13,TRBV28,TRBJ2-7,CASSLLGLYEQYF
14,TRBV20-1,TRBJ2-7,CSARWDRGLGEQYF
17,TRBV15,TRBJ2-4,CATSRGGLAEAKNIQYF
15,TRBV6-2/TRBV6-3,TRBJ2-7,CASSYPGTASYEQYF
15,TRBV3-1,TRBJ1-5,CASSSHKGSNQPQHF
13,TRBV6-1,TRBJ2-7,CASSEWDSYEQYF
13,TRBV29-1,TRBJ2-3,CSVRGGTTDTQYF
16,TRBV12-3/TRBV12-4,TRBJ2-2,CASSPTTAGNTGELFF
14,TRBV7-2,TRBJ2-5,CASSLNKGWETQYF
15,TRBV27,TRBJ2-7,CASSSEAGGSYEQYF
15,TRBV5-6,TRBJ2-5,CASSLATGIVETQYF
14,TRBV7-2,TRBJ1-6,CASSSGQGWSPLHF
11,TRBV20-1,TRBJ2-1,CSARDLSKQFF
16,TRBV5-1,TRBJ2-7,CASSPQSSGSYYEQYF
16,TRBV6-1,TRBJ1-3,CASIRGSPRSGNTIYF
13,TRBV28,TRBJ1-4,CASSWATNEKLFF
15,TRBV20-1,TRBJ1-2,CSANRQGALSDGYTF
13,TRBV7-3,TRBJ1-1,CASSLMTNTEAFF
14,TRBV24-1,TRBJ2-7,CATSDGQGLGEQYF
11,TRBV2,TRBJ2-7,CASSEWYEQYF
15,TRBV4-1,TRBJ1-1,CASSQVGGLDTEAFF
14,TRBV19,TRBJ1-1,CASSIRTGVTEAFF
15,TRBV5-1,TRBJ2-1,CASSLVAGDSNEQFF
15,TRBV9,TRBJ1-2,CASSPLAAAGNGYTF
14,TRBV12-3/TRBV12-4,TRBJ2-3,CASQPAGSTDTQYF
14,TRBV10-1,TRBJ2-7,CASSVPAGGNEQYF
16,TRBV4-3,TRBJ1-2,CASSQDPGQVNYGYTF
16,TRBV2,TRBJ2-1,CATSDLEASSYNEQFF
12,TRBV28,TRBJ1-5,CASNYDIQPQHF
12,TRBV6-1,TRBJ1-5,CAGNPPNQPQHF
13,TRBV20-1,TRBJ1-1,CSARVQENTEAFF
17,TRBV19,TRBJ2-3,CASSIGGGATSTDTQYF
14,TRBV11-2,TRBJ2-7,CASSLLEFGYEQYF
14,TRBV27,TRBJ2-7,CASSGNDRYYEQYF
16,TRBV5-1,TRBJ2-1,CASTVRRGGSYNEQFF
14,TRBV7-9,TRBJ2-7,CASSTDSLGYEQYF
17,TRBV5-1,TRBJ1-3,CASSLVPGQGAGNTIYF
15,TRBV18,TRBJ2-1,CASSPLSRGEKEQFF
18,TRBV12-3/TRBV12-4,TRBJ1-1,CASRPAPGQGALNTEAFF
13,TRBV20-1,TRBJ1-6,CSAEKGANSPLHF
14,TRBV27,TRBJ2-3,CASSPSHRRDTQYF
14,TRBV15,TRBJ1-2,CATSTYQGNYGYTF
11,TRBV2,TRBJ2-1,CASRVDNEQFF
17,TRBV4-2,TRBJ2-3,CASSQEGGQARTDTQYF
18,TRBV6-6,TRBJ1-1,CASSYRTIWGAVNTEAFF
15,TRBV2,TRBJ2-1,CASSVTSGDYNEQFF
15,TRBV10-3,TRBJ2-1,CAISESGDAYNEQSF
15,TRBV28,TRBJ2-7,CASSTTEKRGYEQYF
15,TRBV2,TRBJ2-5,CATDLGRGRQETQYF
13,TRBV7-2,TRBJ2-1,CASSARGNNEQFF
13,TRBV5-6,TRBJ2-7,CASSLDLYYEQYF
14,TRBV20-1,TRBJ1-5,CSAPRGVGNQPQHF
15,TRBV3-1,TRBJ2-1,CASSQGGMTYNEQFF
13,TRBV30,TRBJ1-1,CAWSWVGRGEAFF
13,TRBV15,TRBJ1-5,CATSPTRHQPQHF
19,TRBV28,TRBJ2-4,CASSQWTSGRGVAKNIQYF
14,TRBV6-1,TRBJ1-2,CASQRRGHNYGYTF